Listed below are T cell receptor beta chains from one sample, sequenced in a study of T-cell memory formation after mild COVID-19. TCRdb re-analysed the 5' RACE reads in MiXCR, keeping a single row per CDR3 protein. The sample contains 250,000 to 350,000 distinct CDR3 sequences, more than 15% of which appear only once. The sequenced sample was PBMCs or a T cell subset sorted from them (not recorded which). The receptor source for this set is a man between 18 and 29 years old who had mild COVID-19 (a few samples of this study predate the infection). Cell type and time point are not known. The CDR3 runs from the conserved cysteine through the conserved F or W. The D gene is left open where the match is weak. Not all rows give a size; the values are once, few, many and, for expanded clones, a class.

j_call,clone_size,v_call,d_call,cdr3_aa,cdr3_nt
TRBJ2-1,many,TRBV7-9,TRBD2,CASSLQLAGAGSYNEQFF,TGTGCCAGCAGCTTACAACTAGCGGGGGCCGGCTCCTACAATGAGCAGTTCTTC
TRBJ2-2,few,TRBV11-2,TRBD2,CASSPQSGRGTTGELFF,TGTGCCAGCAGCCCACAGAGCGGGCGGGGGACCACCGGGGAGCTGTTTTTT
TRBJ2-5,NA,TRBV6-5,NA,CASRRIASETQYF,TGTGCCAGCAGAAGAATAGCGTCCGAGACCCAGTACTTC
TRBJ2-5,few,TRBV2,NA,CASLFTESQYF,TGTGCCAGTCTTTTTACGGAATCCCAGTACTTC
TRBJ2-2,many,TRBV7-7,NA,CASSLRGGYTGELFF,TGTGCCAGCAGCTTAAGAGGGGGGTACACCGGGGAGCTGTTTTTT
TRBJ2-2,NA,TRBV20-1,NA,CSASVPGAGELFF,TGCAGTGCTAGCGTGCCCGGGGCCGGGGAGCTGTTTTTT
TRBJ2-3,few,TRBV5-6,NA,CASILPGKTDTQYF,TGTGCCAGCATCCTTCCGGGGAAAACAGATACGCAGTATTTT
TRBJ2-3,NA,TRBV20-1,NA,CSASVIGGRTDTQYF,TGCAGTGCTAGCGTAATAGGGGGGCGCACAGATACGCAGTATTTT
TRBJ1-5,few,TRBV6-4,TRBD1,CASSEPDRGARPQHF,TGTGCCAGCAGTGAACCGGACAGGGGGGCGAGGCCCCAGCATTTT
TRBJ2-1,many,TRBV12-3/TRBV12-4,NA,CASGGHFNEQFF,TGTGCCAGCGGGGGGCACTTCAATGAGCAGTTCTTC
TRBJ1-1,few,TRBV18,NA,CASSPTKPTTEAFF,TGTGCCAGCTCACCGACAAAACCGACGACTGAAGCTTTCTTT
TRBJ2-2,few,TRBV5-1,NA,CASSIERNTGELFF,TGCGCCAGCAGCATAGAGAGGAACACCGGGGAGCTGTTTTTT
TRBJ1-1,NA,TRBV7-9,NA,CASSLVPSENTEAFF,TGTGCCAGCAGCTTAGTTCCATCGGAGAACACTGAAGCTTTCTTT
TRBJ2-3,few,TRBV30,NA,CAWSPGDTSTDTQYF,TGTGCCTGGAGTCCCGGGGATACTAGCACAGATACGCAGTATTTT
TRBJ1-2,few,TRBV4-1,TRBD1,CASSQGPGQGAYGYTF,TGCGCCAGCAGCCAAGGACCGGGACAGGGGGCCTATGGCTACACCTTC
TRBJ1-5,many,TRBV12-3/TRBV12-4,NA,CASSLDNQPQHF,TGTGCCAGCAGTCTCGACAATCAGCCCCAGCATTTT
TRBJ2-1,few,TRBV20-1,NA,CSASWGTEQFF,TGCAGTGCTAGTTGGGGTACTGAGCAGTTCTTC
TRBJ1-2,few,TRBV3-1,NA,CASSRSPKTGSANYGYTF,TGTGCCAGCAGTCGATCCCCCAAAACAGGGTCGGCTAACTATGGCTACACCTTC
TRBJ2-1,few,TRBV7-8,NA,CASSLIGSGDEQFF,TGTGCCAGCAGCTTGATCGGCAGTGGGGATGAGCAGTTCTTC
TRBJ2-3,few,TRBV7-9,TRBD2,CASSSPGLAGSGQYF,TGTGCCAGCAGCTCACCGGGACTAGCGGGGAGTGGGCAGTATTTT
TRBJ1-5,NA,TRBV10-3,NA,CAISEGGGQPQHF,TGTGCCATCAGTGAAGGTGGAGGGCAGCCCCAGCATTTT
TRBJ2-3,NA,TRBV20-1,TRBD2,CSASGGGADTQYF,TGCAGTGCTAGCGGCGGGGGGGCAGATACGCAGTATTTT
TRBJ1-6,many,TRBV4-3,NA,CASSQDTGSELSLHF,TGCGCCAGCAGCCAAGATACGGGCTCCGAGCTTTCCCTCCACTTT
TRBJ1-1,NA,TRBV5-5,NA,CASSSYFRFMNTEAFF,TGTGCCAGCAGCTCTTACTTTAGGTTTATGAACACTGAAGCTTTCTTT
TRBJ2-2,NA,TRBV28,TRBD1,CASRNERQGANTGELFF,TGTGCCAGCAGGAACGAGAGACAGGGCGCTAACACCGGGGAGCTGTTTTTT
TRBJ2-5,NA,TRBV18,NA,CASSPQGSSETQYF,TGTGCCAGCTCACCACAGGGGTCCTCGGAGACCCAGTACTTC
TRBJ2-3,few,TRBV4-1,TRBD1,CASSQETGSADTQYF,TGCGCCAGCAGCCAAGAGACAGGGTCGGCCGATACGCAGTATTTT
TRBJ2-1,NA,TRBV6-5,TRBD2,CASSLSGVHEQFF,TGTGCCAGCAGTCTAAGCGGGGTGCATGAGCAGTTCTTC
TRBJ1-2,few,TRBV20-1,TRBD1,CSARLQGSGGYTF,TGCAGTGCTAGACTACAGGGGTCGGGTGGCTACACCTTC
TRBJ1-4,few,TRBV20-1,NA,CSAPRSTNEKLFF,TGCAGTGCTCCAAGATCAACTAATGAAAAACTGTTTTTT
TRBJ2-7,NA,TRBV5-4,NA,CASSFGTYEQYF,TGTGCCAGCAGCTTTGGAACCTACGAGCAGTACTTC
TRBJ1-4,NA,TRBV13,NA,CASSLAAGRREKLFF,TGTGCCAGCAGCTTAGCGGCAGGGAGGCGGGAAAAACTGTTTTTT
TRBJ2-5,few,TRBV18,TRBD1,CASSPGTGASRETQYF,TGTGCCAGCTCACCCGGGACAGGGGCGTCCCGAGAGACCCAGTACTTC
TRBJ1-1,few,TRBV6-2/TRBV6-3,NA,CASSYPYDRKNTEAFF,TGTGCCAGCAGTTACCCTTACGACAGGAAGAACACTGAAGCTTTCTTT
TRBJ1-5,NA,TRBV6-6,TRBD1,CASKTGDQPQHF,TGTGCCAGCAAGACAGGGGATCAGCCCCAGCATTTT
TRBJ2-4,NA,TRBV18,TRBD1,CASSQRAGTGGGIQYF,TGTGCCAGCTCCCAACGAGCCGGGACAGGGGGCGGCATTCAGTACTTC
TRBJ2-1,NA,TRBV7-3,NA,CASSLMSPREQFF,TGTGCCAGCAGCTTAATGTCACCGCGTGAGCAGTTCTTC
TRBJ1-2,once,TRBV10-3,NA,CAISTNPGGREANYGYTF,TGTGCCATCAGCACCAACCCGGGGGGGCGGGAGGCTAACTATGGCTACACCTTC
TRBJ2-7,NA,TRBV6-2/TRBV6-3,TRBD2,CASSYAIWRGNYEQYF,TGTGCCAGCAGTTACGCCATCTGGCGGGGGAACTACGAGCAGTACTTC
TRBJ1-1,many,TRBV12-3/TRBV12-4,TRBD1,CASSSGGTSTEAFF,TGTGCCAGCAGTTCAGGGGGGACGAGCACTGAAGCTTTCTTT
TRBJ1-1,NA,TRBV6-5,NA,CASSYWGRGNTEAFF,TGTGCCAGCAGTTACTGGGGCAGGGGGAACACTGAAGCTTTCTTT
TRBJ2-1,many,TRBV14,NA,CASSRWDEQFF,TGTGCCAGCAGCCGTTGGGATGAGCAGTTCTTC
TRBJ1-2,NA,TRBV20-1,NA,CSASPNGYTF,TGCAGTGCTAGCCCGAATGGCTACACCTTC
TRBJ2-5,few,TRBV12-3/TRBV12-4,TRBD1,CASSQRGHQETQYF,TGTGCCAGCAGCCAGAGGGGGCACCAAGAGACCCAGTACTTC
TRBJ1-2,NA,TRBV20-1,NA,CSAWEAGGLDYGYTF,TGCAGTGCATGGGAGGCGGGAGGGCTGGACTATGGCTACACCTTC
TRBJ2-5,NA,TRBV28,NA,CASKRWEVETQYF,TGTGCCAGCAAAAGGTGGGAAGTAGAGACCCAGTACTTC
TRBJ2-2,NA,TRBV14,NA,CASSQLVSTGELFF,TGTGCCAGCAGCCAACTAGTGTCCACCGGGGAGCTGTTTTTT
TRBJ1-5,few,TRBV6-2/TRBV6-3,NA,CASSWDGSSGQPQHF,TGTGCCAGCAGTTGGGACGGATCCTCGGGTCAGCCCCAGCATTTT